These T cell receptor beta chains were read from a single sample in a study of monozygotic twins with inflammatory bowel disease. TCRdb reprocessed the 5' RACE reads, with one entry per CDR3 protein and no DNA. Here the sample table reports 300,000 to 400,000 distinct CDR3 sequences. Specimen: blood. The receptors derive from a human donor with ulcerative colitis or Crohn's disease, or a healthy co-twin of an affected twin (not recorded which). Both conserved end residues are part of each CDR3.

>TRBJ2-7|TRBV14
CASSVRAYEQYF
>TRBJ2-6|TRBV5-4
CASSLEVNSGANVLTF
>TRBJ2-3|TRBV28
CASSMSYGVSQYF
>TRBJ1-6|TRBV2
CASRGTENSPLHF
>TRBJ2-7|TRBV20-1
CSAGTGGSYEQYF
>TRBJ1-2|TRBV5-1
CASSEEGAAYYGYTF
>TRBJ2-7|TRBV5-1
CASSFAGTRYF
>TRBJ1-2|TRBV19
CASSARKGYGYTF
>TRBJ1-2|TRBV4-1
CASSQGGRTGDYGYTF
>TRBJ1-2|TRBV28
CASSSTHRGPTNYGYTF
>TRBJ2-5|TRBV3-1
CASSHRTGAWEETQYF
>TRBJ2-2|TRBV5-1
CASSLAAQRGTGELFF
>TRBJ1-5|TRBV7-2
CASSPGGPHQPQHF
>TRBJ1-1|TRBV20-1
CSASNPGRLTEAFF
>TRBJ1-2|TRBV12-3/TRBV12-4
CASSLTMHGYTF
>TRBJ2-1|TRBV3-1
CASSPPSGRVYNEQFF
>TRBJ1-1|TRBV6-1
CASSRRGQNTEAFF
>TRBJ1-5|TRBV28
CASSFDRVTQPQHF
>TRBJ1-2|TRBV20-1
CSARGDRGPRYTF
>TRBJ2-7|TRBV2
CASRLQGVGGEQYF
>TRBJ1-6|TRBV5-6
CASNPTGAGGSPLHF
>TRBJ2-5|TRBV15
CATSRPLAGGGETQYF
>TRBJ2-6|TRBV9
CASSLLGGSGANVLTF
>TRBJ2-7|TRBV24-1
CATSDRSPGTGTYEQYF
>TRBJ1-3|TRBV12-3/TRBV12-4
CASSGVGGSGNTIYF
>TRBJ2-7|TRBV5-1
CASSSTPQGPNEQYF
>TRBJ2-5|TRBV19
CASSIGQGRETQYF
>TRBJ2-1|TRBV14
CASSQGTLPLGQFF
>TRBJ2-1|TRBV29-1
CSAYLQENEQFF
>TRBJ2-3|TRBV12-3/TRBV12-4
CASRPGTRSTDTQYF
>TRBJ2-7|TRBV20-1
CSAREGREMDEQYF
>TRBJ2-1|TRBV6-5
CASSYSGTSGQKYYNEQFF
>TRBJ1-6|TRBV19
CASSKWGVNSPLHF
>TRBJ2-1|TRBV20-1
CSARDQGQGLRRLYNEQFF
>TRBJ2-7|TRBV9
CASSVEASGREQYF
>TRBJ2-3|TRBV5-1
CASSFGTSSGTDTQYF
>TRBJ2-7|TRBV7-9
CASSYTGLTYEQYF
>TRBJ1-5|TRBV6-1
CASSRHRGENQPQHF
>TRBJ2-1|TRBV5-1
CASSFLTGTEQFF
>TRBJ1-6|TRBV7-9
CASSLSYGTGNSPLHF
>TRBJ2-7|TRBV10-2
CASSEGWDSGTYEQYF
>TRBJ2-1|TRBV18
CASSPLDSYNEQFF
>TRBJ1-6|TRBV6-5
CASSYSGRTNSPLHF
>TRBJ2-3|TRBV19
CASSPSRTGTTDTQYF
>TRBJ2-4|TRBV28
CASSLSGGGNAKNIQYF
>TRBJ2-3|TRBV7-2
CASSLLAGPTYF
>TRBJ1-1|TRBV5-1
CASSLMPGAEAFF
>TRBJ2-7|TRBV3-1
CASSQGGQAYEQYF
>TRBJ2-2|TRBV7-9
CASSEVLGSGELFF
>TRBJ2-3|TRBV20-1
CSASPISDTQYF
>TRBJ2-3|TRBV6-4
CASSDGRGADTQYF
>TRBJ2-7|TRBV5-6
CASSPGLAGAPYEQYF
>TRBJ2-3|TRBV7-2
CASSRNAGGSDTQYF
>TRBJ1-6|TRBV7-2
CASSETGTLNSPLHF
>TRBJ2-1|TRBV24-1
CATGRGLAGNEQFF
>TRBJ1-6|TRBV6-1
CASSRIGPGLHSYNSPLHF
>TRBJ2-7|TRBV9
CASSVGTQREYEQYF
>TRBJ2-1|TRBV12-3/TRBV12-4
CASTLSLGVYNEQFF
>TRBJ2-1|TRBV19
CASTSGLAESNEQFF
>TRBJ2-7|TRBV7-2
CASSLSREGPYEQYF